These T cell receptor beta chains were read from a single sample in a study of monozygotic twins with inflammatory bowel disease. Each CDR3 protein gets one entry in TCRdb, which reprocessed the 5' RACE reads and gives no DNA. The sample shows 300,000 to 350,000 distinct CDR3 sequences, and over 2% sits with its ten largest clones. What was sequenced was blood. The receptors originated from a human donor with ulcerative colitis or Crohn's disease, or a healthy co-twin of an affected twin (not recorded which). Both conserved end residues are part of each CDR3.

V gene	J gene	CDR3 protein
TRBV25-1	TRBJ2-1	CASTEYTGVEFF
TRBV5-1	TRBJ1-1	CASSRIAGRGFTEAFF
TRBV7-2	TRBJ2-3	CASSLPGLAALGGQYF
TRBV10-3	TRBJ2-1	CAISADRDNEQFF
TRBV5-1	TRBJ1-1	CASGQYMNTEAFF
TRBV29-1	TRBJ2-3	CIPGGTRADTQYF
TRBV11-2	TRBJ2-3	CASGSGLSTDTQYF
TRBV20-1	TRBJ2-5	CSAPRVGTGTQETQYF
TRBV7-2	TRBJ2-7	CASSKRGPYEQYF
TRBV5-1	TRBJ2-7	CASSLDPPTYEQYF
TRBV4-2	TRBJ1-6	CASSRDATENSPLHF
TRBV5-1	TRBJ2-6	CASSEGGTGANVLTF
TRBV6-6	TRBJ1-1	CASSYKGRWQAFF
TRBV5-1	TRBJ2-1	CASSLGVGSYNEQFF
TRBV3-1	TRBJ2-5	CATRYHQVETQYF
TRBV27	TRBJ2-4	CASSLGRLAKNIQYF
TRBV29-1	TRBJ2-3	CSVSPTSSADTQYF
TRBV20-1	TRBJ2-3	CSATGADPDTQYF
TRBV4-1	TRBJ2-5	CASSPGRTQYF
TRBV7-2	TRBJ1-5	CASSLEWAGNQPQHF
TRBV29-1	TRBJ2-5	CSVDSGRPPGTQYF
TRBV11-1	TRBJ2-3	CASSLAMTSGTTPMRTDTQYF
TRBV9	TRBJ2-1	CASSVDTSGRGEQFF
TRBV5-1	TRBJ1-6	CASSFSTGTGGDSPLHF
TRBV5-1	TRBJ2-4	CASSVGFPGTRDKNIQYF
TRBV28	TRBJ1-6	CASSYPSGDNSPLHF
TRBV29-1	TRBJ2-4	CSVEDNGLAKNIQYF
TRBV15	TRBJ1-5	CATRDRESGQPQHF
TRBV11-2	TRBJ1-4	CASSLDLDRDEKLFF
TRBV20-1	TRBJ1-5	CSAPEISQGTLSNQPQHF
TRBV4-2	TRBJ2-5	CASSQRRGRLAGQETQYF
TRBV7-2	TRBJ2-5	CASSWRGAETQYF
TRBV5-5	TRBJ2-1	CASSQNLGLAEFEQFF
TRBV3-1	TRBJ1-2	CASSQGALTSYGYTF
TRBV5-1	TRBJ2-2	CASGRGDTGELFF
TRBV7-9	TRBJ2-1	CASREIAGGPYNEQFF
TRBV27	TRBJ1-1	CASSLQSANTEAFF
TRBV5-8	TRBJ1-1	CASSFLDRKNTEAFF
TRBV5-1	TRBJ2-3	CASSLGADPDTQYF
TRBV15	TRBJ2-1	CATSRAGTPGGNEQFF
TRBV12-3/TRBV12-4	TRBJ2-2	CASSSMGGFTGELFF
TRBV7-9	TRBJ2-1	CASSRTENEQFF
TRBV29-1	TRBJ1-4	CSASTGANEKLFF
TRBV20-1	TRBJ2-7	CSARDLSRGSYEQYF
TRBV24-1	TRBJ1-4	CAPTKRRGNEKLFF
TRBV6-1	TRBJ1-4	CASSRGSVANEKLFF
TRBV28	TRBJ1-1	CASSQPLRFDRARNTEAFF
TRBV29-1	TRBJ2-1	CSVPGLAFSEQFF
TRBV20-1	TRBJ2-1	CSASSGGLGNEQFF
TRBV7-9	TRBJ1-6	CASSQGSGNSPLHF
TRBV25-1	TRBJ2-5	CASSDGIRETQYF
TRBV20-1	TRBJ1-3	CSAKPFSRVNTIYF
TRBV27	TRBJ2-2	CASSLRSVGELFF
TRBV4-3	TRBJ2-1	CASSQEGRGGPNEQFF